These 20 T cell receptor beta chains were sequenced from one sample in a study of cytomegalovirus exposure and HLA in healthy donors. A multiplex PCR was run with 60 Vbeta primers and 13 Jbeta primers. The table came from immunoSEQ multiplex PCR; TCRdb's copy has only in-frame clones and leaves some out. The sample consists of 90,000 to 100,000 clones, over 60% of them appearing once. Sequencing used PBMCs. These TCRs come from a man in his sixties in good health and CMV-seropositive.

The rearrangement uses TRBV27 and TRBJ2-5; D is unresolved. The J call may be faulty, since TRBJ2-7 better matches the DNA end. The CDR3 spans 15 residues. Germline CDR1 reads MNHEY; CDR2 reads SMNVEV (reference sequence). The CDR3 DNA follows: TGTGCCAGCAGTCCCGGCCGAGACACCGCCTACGAGCAGTACTTC. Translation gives CASSPGRDTAYEQYF.

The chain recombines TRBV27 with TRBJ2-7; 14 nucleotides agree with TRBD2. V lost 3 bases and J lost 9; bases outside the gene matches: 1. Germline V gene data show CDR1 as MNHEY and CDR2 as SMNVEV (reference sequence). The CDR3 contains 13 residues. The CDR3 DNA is TGTGCCAGCAGTTTCGGACTAGCGGGGGGGCAGTACTTC. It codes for CASSFGLAGGQYF.

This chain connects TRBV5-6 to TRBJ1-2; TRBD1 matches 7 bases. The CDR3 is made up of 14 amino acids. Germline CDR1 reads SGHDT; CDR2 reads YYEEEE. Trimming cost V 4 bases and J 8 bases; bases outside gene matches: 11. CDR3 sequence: CASSLGQGVFGYTF. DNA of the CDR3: TGTGCCAGCAGCCTGGGCCAGGGGGTGTTCGGCTACACCTTC. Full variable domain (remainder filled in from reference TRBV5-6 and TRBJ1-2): DAGVTQSPTHLIKTRGQQVTLRCSPKSGHDTVSWYQQALGQGPQFIFQYYEEEERQRGNFPDRFSGHQFPNYSSELNVNALLLGDSALYLCASSLGQGVFGYTFGSGTRLTVV.

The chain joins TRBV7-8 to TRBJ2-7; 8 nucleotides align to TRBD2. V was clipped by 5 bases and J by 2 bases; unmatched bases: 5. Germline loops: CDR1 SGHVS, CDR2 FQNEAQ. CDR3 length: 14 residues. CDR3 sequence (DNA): TGTGCCAGCAGCCGGGGGGGTCCTCCCTACGAGCAGTACTTC. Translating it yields CASSRGGPPYEQYF. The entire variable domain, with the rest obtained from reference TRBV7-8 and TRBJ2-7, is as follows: GAGVSQSPRYKVAKRGQDVALRCDPISGHVSLFWYQQALGQGPEFLTYFQNEAQLDKSGLPSDRFFAERPEGSVSTLKIQRTQQEDSAVYLCASSRGGPPYEQYFGPGTRLTVT.

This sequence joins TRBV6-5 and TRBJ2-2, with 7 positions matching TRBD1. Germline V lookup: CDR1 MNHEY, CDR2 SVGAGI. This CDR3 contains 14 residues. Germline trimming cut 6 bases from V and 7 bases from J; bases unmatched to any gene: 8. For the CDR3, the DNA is TGTGCCAGCAGAACGGACAGGTCGGTCGGGGAGCTGTTTTTT. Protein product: CASRTDRSVGELFF.

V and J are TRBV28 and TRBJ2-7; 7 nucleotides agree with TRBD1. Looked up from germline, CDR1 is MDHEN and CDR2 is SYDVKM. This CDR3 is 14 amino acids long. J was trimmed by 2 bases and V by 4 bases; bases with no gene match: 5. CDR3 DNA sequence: TGTGCCAGCAGTTCATGGACAGGCGCCTACGAGCAGTACTTC. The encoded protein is CASSSWTGAYEQYF.

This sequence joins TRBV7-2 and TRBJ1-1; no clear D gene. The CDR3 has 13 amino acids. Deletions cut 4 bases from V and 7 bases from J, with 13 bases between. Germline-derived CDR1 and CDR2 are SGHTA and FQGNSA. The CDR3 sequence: CASSSVEGYEAFF. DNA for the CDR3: TGTGCCAGCAGCTCCGTGGAGGGTTATGAAGCTTTCTTT.

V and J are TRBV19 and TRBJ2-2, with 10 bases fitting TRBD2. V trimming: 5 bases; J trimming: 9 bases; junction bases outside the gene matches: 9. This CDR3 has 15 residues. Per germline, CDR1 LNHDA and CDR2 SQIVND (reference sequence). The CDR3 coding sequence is TGTGCCAGTAGTGGGCCACAGCGGGGGGGCCGGGAGCTGTTTTTT. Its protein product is CASSGPQRGGRELFF.

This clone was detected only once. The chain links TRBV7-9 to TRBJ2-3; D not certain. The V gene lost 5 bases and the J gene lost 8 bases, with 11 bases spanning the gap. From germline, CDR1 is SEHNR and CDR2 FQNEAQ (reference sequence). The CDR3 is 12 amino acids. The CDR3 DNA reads TGTGCCAGCAGCGCAGACTTGGGTACGCAGTATTTT. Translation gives CASSADLGTQYF.

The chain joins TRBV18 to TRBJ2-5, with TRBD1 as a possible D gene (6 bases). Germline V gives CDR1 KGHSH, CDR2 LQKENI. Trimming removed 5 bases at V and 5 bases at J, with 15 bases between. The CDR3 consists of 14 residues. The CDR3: CASSSRRGSETQYF. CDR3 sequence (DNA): TGTGCCAGCTCATCGCGCAGGGGAAGTGAGACCCAGTACTTC.

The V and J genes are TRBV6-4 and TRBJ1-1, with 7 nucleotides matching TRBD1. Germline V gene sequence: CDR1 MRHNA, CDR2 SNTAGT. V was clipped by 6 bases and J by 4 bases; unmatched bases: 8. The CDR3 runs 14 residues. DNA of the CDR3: TGTGCCAGCAGCCGACAGGGTGGAAGCACTGAAGCTTTCTTT. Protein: CASSRQGGSTEAFF.

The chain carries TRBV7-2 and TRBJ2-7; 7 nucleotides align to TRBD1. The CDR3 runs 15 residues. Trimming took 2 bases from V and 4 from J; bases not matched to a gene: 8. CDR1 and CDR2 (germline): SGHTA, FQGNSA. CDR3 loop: CASSLRGTVTYEQYF. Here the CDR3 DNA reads TGTGCCAGCAGCTTACGAGGGACAGTTACTTACGAGCAGTACTTC.

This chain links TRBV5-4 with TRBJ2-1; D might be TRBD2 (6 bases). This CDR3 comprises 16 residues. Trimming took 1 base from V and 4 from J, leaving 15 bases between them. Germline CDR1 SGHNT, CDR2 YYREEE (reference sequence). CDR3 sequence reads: CASSLNPLGGYNEQFF. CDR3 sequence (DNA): TGTGCCAGCAGCTTGAACCCCCTCGGGGGTTACAATGAGCAGTTCTTC.

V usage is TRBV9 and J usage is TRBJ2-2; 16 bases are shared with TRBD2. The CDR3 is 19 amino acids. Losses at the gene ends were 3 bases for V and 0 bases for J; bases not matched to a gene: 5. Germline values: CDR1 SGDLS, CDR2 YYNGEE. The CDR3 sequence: CASSGGTSGGAPNTGELFF. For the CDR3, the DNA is TGTGCCAGCAGCGGCGGGACTAGCGGGGGGGCCCCGAACACCGGGGAGCTGTTTTTT.

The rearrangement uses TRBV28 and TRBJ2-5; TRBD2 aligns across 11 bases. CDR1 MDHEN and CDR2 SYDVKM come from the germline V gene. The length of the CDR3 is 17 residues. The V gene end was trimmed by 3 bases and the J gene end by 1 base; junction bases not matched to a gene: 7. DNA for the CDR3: TGTGCCAGCAGTTTTCCCCTAGCGGGGGGAATCCAAGAGACCCAGTACTTC. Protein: CASSFPLAGGIQETQYF.

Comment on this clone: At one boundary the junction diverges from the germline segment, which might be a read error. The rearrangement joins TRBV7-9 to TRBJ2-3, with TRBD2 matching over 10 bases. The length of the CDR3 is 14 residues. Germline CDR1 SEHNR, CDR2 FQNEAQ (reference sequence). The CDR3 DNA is TGTGCCAGCAGCTCCCGAGCGGGGGGGCTCTATTCAAATTTT. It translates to CASSSRAGGLYSNF. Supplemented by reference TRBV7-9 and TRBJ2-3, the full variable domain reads DTGVSQNPRHKITKRGQNVTFRCDPISEHNRLYWYRQTLGQGPEFLTYFQNEAQLEKSRLLSDRFSAERPKGSFSTLEIQRTEQGDSAMYLCASSSRAGGLYSNFGPGTRLTVL.

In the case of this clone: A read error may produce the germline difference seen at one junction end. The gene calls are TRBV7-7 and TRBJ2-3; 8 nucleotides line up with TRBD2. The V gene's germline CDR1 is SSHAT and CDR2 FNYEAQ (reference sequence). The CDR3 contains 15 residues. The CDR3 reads CASSWPGLGDDTQYF. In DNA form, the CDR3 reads TGTGCTAGCAGCTGGCCGGGACTAGGGGACGATACGCAGTATTTT.

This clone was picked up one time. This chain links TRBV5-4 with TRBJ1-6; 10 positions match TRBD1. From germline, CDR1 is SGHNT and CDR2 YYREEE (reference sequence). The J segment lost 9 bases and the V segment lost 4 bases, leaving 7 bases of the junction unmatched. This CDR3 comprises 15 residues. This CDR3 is CASSTGTGDGSPLHF. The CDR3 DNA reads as TGTGCCAGCAGCACCGGGACAGGGGATGGTTCACCCCTCCACTTT.

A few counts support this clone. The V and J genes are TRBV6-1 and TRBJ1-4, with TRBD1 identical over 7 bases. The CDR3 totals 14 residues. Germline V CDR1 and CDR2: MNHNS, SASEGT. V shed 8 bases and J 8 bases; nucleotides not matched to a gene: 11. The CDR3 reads CASGGGTAGEKLFF. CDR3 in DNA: TGTGCCAGCGGAGGGGGCACAGCCGGCGAAAAACTGTTTTTT.

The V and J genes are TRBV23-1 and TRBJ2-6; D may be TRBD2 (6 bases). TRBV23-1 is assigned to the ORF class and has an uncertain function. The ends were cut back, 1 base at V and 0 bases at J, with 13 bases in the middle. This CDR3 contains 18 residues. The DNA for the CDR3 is TGCGCCAGCAGTCAATGGATATCTAGCGTCTCTGGGGCCAACGTCCTGACTTTC. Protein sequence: CASSQWISSVSGANVLTF.